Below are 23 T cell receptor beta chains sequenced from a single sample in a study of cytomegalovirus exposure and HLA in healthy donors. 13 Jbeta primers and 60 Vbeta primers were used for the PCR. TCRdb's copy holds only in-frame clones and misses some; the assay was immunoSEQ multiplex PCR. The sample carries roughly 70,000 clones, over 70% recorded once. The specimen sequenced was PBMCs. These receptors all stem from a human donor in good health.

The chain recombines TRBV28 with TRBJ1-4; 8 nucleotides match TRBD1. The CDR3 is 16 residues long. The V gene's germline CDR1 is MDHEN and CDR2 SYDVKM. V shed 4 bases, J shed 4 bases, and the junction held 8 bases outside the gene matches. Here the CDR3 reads CASSSVDRGINEKLFF. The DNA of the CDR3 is TGTGCCAGCAGTTCCGTAGACAGGGGCATTAATGAAAAACTGTTTTTT.

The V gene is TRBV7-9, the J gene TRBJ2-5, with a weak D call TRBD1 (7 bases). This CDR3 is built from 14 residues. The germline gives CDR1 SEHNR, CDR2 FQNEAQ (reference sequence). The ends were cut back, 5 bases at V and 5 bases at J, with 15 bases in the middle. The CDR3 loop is CASSPPQGRETQYF. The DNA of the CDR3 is TGTGCCAGCAGCCCTCCACAGGGGAGGGAGACCCAGTACTTC.

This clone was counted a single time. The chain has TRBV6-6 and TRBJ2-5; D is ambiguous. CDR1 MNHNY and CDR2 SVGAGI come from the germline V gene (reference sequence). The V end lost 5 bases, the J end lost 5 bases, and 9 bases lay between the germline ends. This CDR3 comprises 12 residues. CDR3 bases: TGTGCCAGCAGTCCTCTGAGGGAGACCCAGTACTTC. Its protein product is CASSPLRETQYF.

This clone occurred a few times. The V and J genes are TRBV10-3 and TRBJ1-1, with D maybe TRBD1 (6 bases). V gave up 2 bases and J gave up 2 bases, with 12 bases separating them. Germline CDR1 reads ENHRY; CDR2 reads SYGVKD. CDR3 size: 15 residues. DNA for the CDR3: TGTGCCATCAGTGAGCCCGGACAGATAAACACTGAAGCTTTCTTT. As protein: CAISEPGQINTEAFF.

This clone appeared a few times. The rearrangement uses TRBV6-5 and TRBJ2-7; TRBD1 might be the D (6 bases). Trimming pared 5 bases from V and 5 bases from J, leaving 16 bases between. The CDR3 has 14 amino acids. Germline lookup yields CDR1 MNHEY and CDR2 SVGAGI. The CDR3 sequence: CASSTPRDTNEQYF. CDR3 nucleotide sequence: TGTGCCAGCAGTACTCCCCGGGACACCAACGAGCAGTACTTC.

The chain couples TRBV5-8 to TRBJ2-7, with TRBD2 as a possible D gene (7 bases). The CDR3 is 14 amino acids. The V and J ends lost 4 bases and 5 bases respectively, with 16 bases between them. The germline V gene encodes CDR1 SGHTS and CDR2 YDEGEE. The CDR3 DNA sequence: TGTGCCAGCAGCCGGGAGCCGGGGGGCGACGAGCAGTACTTC. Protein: CASSREPGGDEQYF.

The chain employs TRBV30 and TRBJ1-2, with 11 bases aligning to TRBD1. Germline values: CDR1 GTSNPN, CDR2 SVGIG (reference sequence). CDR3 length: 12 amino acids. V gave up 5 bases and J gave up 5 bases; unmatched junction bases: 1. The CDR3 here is CAWGQGAYGYTF. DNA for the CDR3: TGTGCCTGGGGACAGGGGGCATATGGCTACACCTTC.

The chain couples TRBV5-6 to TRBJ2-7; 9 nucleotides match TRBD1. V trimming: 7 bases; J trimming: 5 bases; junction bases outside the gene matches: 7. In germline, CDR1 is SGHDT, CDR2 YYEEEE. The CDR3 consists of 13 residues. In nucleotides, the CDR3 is TGTGCCAGCGCCCGGGACAGGGTCGACGAGCAGTACTTC. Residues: CASARDRVDEQYF.

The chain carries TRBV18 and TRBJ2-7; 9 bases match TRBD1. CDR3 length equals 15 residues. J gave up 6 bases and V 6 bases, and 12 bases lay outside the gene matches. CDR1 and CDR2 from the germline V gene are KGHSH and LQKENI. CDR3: CASSPTPGQGGEQYF. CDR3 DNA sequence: TGTGCCAGCTCTCCTACCCCGGGACAGGGCGGCGAGCAGTACTTC.

The CDR3 reads CASSYLFPGLAGGNEQFF. CDR3 in DNA: TGTGCCAGCAGCTACCTATTCCCGGGACTAGCGGGAGGGAATGAGCAGTTCTTC. The chain couples TRBV9 to TRBJ2-1, with 16 bases matching TRBD2. Germline V gene data show CDR1 as SGDLS and CDR2 as YYNGEE. J lost 7 bases, V lost 4 bases, and 11 bases had no gene match. This CDR3 contains 18 residues.

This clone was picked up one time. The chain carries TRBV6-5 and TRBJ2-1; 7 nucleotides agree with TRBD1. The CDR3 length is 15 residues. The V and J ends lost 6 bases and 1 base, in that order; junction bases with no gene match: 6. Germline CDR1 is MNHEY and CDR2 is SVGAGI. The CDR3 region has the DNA TGTGCCAGCAGAATGACAGGGAGTTCCTACAATGAGCAGTTCTTC. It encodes CASRMTGSSYNEQFF.

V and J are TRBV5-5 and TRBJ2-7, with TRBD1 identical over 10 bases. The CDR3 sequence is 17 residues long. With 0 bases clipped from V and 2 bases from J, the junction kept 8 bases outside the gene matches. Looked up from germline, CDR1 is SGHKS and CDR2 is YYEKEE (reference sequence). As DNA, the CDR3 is TGTGCCAGCAGCTTGGGAGGCGGGACAGGGGTGCCCTACGAGCAGTACTTC. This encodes CASSLGGGTGVPYEQYF.

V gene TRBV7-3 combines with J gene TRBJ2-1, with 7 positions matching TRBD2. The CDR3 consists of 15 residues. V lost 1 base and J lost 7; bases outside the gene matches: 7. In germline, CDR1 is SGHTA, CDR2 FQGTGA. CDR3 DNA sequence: TGTGCCAGCAGCTTAAAGCGGGATGGTTTGAATGAGCAGTTCTTC. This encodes CASSLKRDGLNEQFF. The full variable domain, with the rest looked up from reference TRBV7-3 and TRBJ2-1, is GAGVSQTPSNKVTEKGKYVELRCDPISGHTALYWYRQSLGQGPEFLIYFQGTGAADDSGLPNDRFFAVRPEGSVSTLKIQRTERGDSAVYLCASSLKRDGLNEQFFGPGTRLTVL.

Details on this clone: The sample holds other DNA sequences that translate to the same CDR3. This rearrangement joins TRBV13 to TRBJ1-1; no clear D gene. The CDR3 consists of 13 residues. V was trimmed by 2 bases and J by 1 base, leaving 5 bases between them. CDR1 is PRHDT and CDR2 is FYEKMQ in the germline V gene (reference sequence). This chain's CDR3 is CASSLRGNTEAFF. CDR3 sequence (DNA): TGTGCCAGCAGCTTACGCGGGAACACTGAAGCTTTCTTT.

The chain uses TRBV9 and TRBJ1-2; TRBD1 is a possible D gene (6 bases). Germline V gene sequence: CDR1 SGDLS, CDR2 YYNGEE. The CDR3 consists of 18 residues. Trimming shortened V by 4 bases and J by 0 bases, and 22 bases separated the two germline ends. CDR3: CASSRITTGLLANYGYTF. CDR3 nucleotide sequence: TGTGCCAGCAGCCGAATCACGACAGGACTGTTAGCTAACTATGGCTACACCTTC. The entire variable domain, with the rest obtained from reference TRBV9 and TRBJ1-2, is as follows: DSGVTQTPKHLITATGQRVTLRCSPRSGDLSVYWYQQSLDQGLQFLIQYYNGEERAKGNILERFSAQQFPDLHSELNLSSLELGDSALYFCASSRITTGLLANYGYTFGSGTRLTVV.

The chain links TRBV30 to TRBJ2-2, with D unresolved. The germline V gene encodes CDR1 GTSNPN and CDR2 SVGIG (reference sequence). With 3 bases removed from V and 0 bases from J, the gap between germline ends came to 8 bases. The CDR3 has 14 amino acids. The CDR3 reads CAWSPRTNTGELFF. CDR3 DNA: TGTGCCTGGAGCCCCAGGACGAACACCGGGGAGCTGTTTTTT.

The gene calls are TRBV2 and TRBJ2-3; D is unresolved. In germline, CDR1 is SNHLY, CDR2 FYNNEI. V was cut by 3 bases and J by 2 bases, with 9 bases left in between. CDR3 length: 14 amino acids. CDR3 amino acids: CASSEGTYTDTQYF. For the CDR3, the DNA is TGTGCCAGCAGTGAGGGCACCTACACAGATACGCAGTATTTT.

The CDR3: CASNLQGARQQPQHF. The CDR3 DNA reads TGTGCCAGCAACCTACAGGGGGCTCGTCAACAGCCCCAGCATTTT. The chain has TRBV28 and TRBJ1-5; 9 nucleotides line up with TRBD1. J gave up 7 bases and V 7 bases, and 11 bases lay outside the gene matches. Germline-derived CDR1 and CDR2 are MDHEN and SYDVKM. This CDR3 has 15 residues.

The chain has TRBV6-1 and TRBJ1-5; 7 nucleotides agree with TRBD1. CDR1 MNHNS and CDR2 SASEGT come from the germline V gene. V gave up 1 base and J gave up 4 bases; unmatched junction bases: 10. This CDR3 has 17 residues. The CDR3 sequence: CASSEGQGWGGNQPQHF. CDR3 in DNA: TGTGCCAGCAGTGAAGGACAGGGATGGGGTGGGAATCAGCCCCAGCATTTT.

CDR3 amino acids: CASSYSIGGGRTEAFF. The CDR3 DNA is TGCGCCAGCAGCTACTCGATAGGAGGGGGCCGGACTGAAGCTTTCTTT. V gene TRBV5-1 combines with J gene TRBJ1-1, with 7 nucleotides matching TRBD1. The CDR3 is 16 amino acids. V was clipped by 3 bases and J by 5 bases; unmatched bases: 13. Germline V gene data show CDR1 as SGHRS and CDR2 as YFSETQ.

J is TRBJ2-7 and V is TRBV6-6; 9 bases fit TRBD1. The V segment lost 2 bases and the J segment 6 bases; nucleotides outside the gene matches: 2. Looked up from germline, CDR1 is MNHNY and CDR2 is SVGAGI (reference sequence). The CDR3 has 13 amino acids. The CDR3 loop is CASSYTDRGEQYF. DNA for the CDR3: TGTGCCAGCAGTTACACGGACAGGGGCGAGCAGTACTTC.

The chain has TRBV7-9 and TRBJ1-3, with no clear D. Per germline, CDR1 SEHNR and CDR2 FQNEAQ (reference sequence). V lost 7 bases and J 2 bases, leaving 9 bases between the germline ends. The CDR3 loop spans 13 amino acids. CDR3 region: CASKPSAGNTIYF. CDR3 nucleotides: TGTGCCAGCAAACCTTCGGCTGGAAACACCATATATTTT. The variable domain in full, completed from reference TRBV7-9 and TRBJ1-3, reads DTGVSQNPRHKITKRGQNVTFRCDPISEHNRLYWYRQTLGQGPEFLTYFQNEAQLEKSRLLSDRFSAERPKGSFSTLEIQRTEQGDSAMYLCASKPSAGNTIYFGEGSWLTVV.

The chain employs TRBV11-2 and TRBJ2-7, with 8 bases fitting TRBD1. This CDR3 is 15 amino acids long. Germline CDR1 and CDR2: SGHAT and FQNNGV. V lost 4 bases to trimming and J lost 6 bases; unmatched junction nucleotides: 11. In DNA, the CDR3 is TGTGCCAGCAGCTCCGGGACAGGAGTTCCTCGCGAGCAGTACTTC. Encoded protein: CASSSGTGVPREQYF.